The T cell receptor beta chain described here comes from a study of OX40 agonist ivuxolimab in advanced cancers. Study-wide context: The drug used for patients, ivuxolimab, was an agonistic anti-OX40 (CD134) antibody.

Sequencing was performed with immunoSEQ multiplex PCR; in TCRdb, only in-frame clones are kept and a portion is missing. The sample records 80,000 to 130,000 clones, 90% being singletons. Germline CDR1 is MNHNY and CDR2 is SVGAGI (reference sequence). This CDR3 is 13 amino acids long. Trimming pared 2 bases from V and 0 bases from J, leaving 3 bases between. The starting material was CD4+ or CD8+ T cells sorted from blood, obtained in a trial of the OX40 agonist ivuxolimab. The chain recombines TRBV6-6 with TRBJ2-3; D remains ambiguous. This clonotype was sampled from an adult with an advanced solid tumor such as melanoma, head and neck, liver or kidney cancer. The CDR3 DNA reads TGTGCCAGCAGTTACGATAGCACAGATACGCAGTATTTT. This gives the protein CASSYDSTDTQYF.